These T cell receptor beta chains were read from a single sample in a study of monozygotic twins with inflammatory bowel disease. TCRdb re-called the 5' RACE reads and shows each CDR3 protein once, DNA omitted. The sample totals more than 300,000 distinct CDR3 sequences. Sequencing was done on a sample of blood. The receptors were sampled from a human donor with ulcerative colitis or Crohn's disease, or a healthy co-twin of an affected twin (not recorded which). The CDR3 runs from the conserved cysteine through the conserved F or W. The order of the fields is V gene, J gene, CDR3 protein.

V gene: TRBV6-5; J gene: TRBJ2-3; CDR3 protein: CASSFRPVYSTDTQYF
V gene: TRBV3-1; J gene: TRBJ2-7; CDR3 protein: CASSPRGQTSYEQYF
V gene: TRBV12-3/TRBV12-4; J gene: TRBJ1-2; CDR3 protein: CASSRTGYGYGYTF
V gene: TRBV4-3; J gene: TRBJ2-1; CDR3 protein: CASSQGYPPSGRAYNEQFF
V gene: TRBV12-3/TRBV12-4; J gene: TRBJ1-5; CDR3 protein: CASSLKGALSNQPQHF
V gene: TRBV10-3; J gene: TRBJ2-5; CDR3 protein: CAISESIRGRVETQYF
V gene: TRBV7-8; J gene: TRBJ1-6; CDR3 protein: CASTPGRANSPLHF
V gene: TRBV27; J gene: TRBJ2-7; CDR3 protein: CASSLLLGEYEQYF
V gene: TRBV18; J gene: TRBJ2-1; CDR3 protein: CASSRGLAGVGEQFF
V gene: TRBV6-1; J gene: TRBJ2-7; CDR3 protein: CASSDGDRVYEQYF
V gene: TRBV5-1; J gene: TRBJ2-1; CDR3 protein: CASSLEGGPGVDEQFF
V gene: TRBV5-1; J gene: TRBJ2-3; CDR3 protein: CASSLGQHVTDTQYF
V gene: TRBV6-1; J gene: TRBJ2-7; CDR3 protein: CASRMGQGEFYEQYF
V gene: TRBV2; J gene: TRBJ1-5; CDR3 protein: CASNRGSNQPQHF
V gene: TRBV5-1; J gene: TRBJ1-4; CDR3 protein: CASSPSGTVEKLFF
V gene: TRBV20-1; J gene: TRBJ2-2; CDR3 protein: CSSPGGAPNTGELFF
V gene: TRBV7-9; J gene: TRBJ2-4; CDR3 protein: CASSSPGSEAKNIQYF
V gene: TRBV6-2/TRBV6-3; J gene: TRBJ2-5; CDR3 protein: CASSPLGRRAYQETQYF
V gene: TRBV30; J gene: TRBJ2-3; CDR3 protein: CASLADHTDTQYF
V gene: TRBV19; J gene: TRBJ1-1; CDR3 protein: CASSIDRVNTEAFF
V gene: TRBV7-8; J gene: TRBJ1-5; CDR3 protein: CASSPSSGQPQHF
V gene: TRBV5-1; J gene: TRBJ2-1; CDR3 protein: CASSPDPAGYNEQFF
V gene: TRBV19; J gene: TRBJ2-7; CDR3 protein: CASRSGTGVGEQYF
V gene: TRBV5-4; J gene: TRBJ2-2; CDR3 protein: CASSLASGALSTGELFF
V gene: TRBV27; J gene: TRBJ2-3; CDR3 protein: CASSFSGSGGDTQYF
V gene: TRBV7-8; J gene: TRBJ2-5; CDR3 protein: CASSVTGTVKETQYF
V gene: TRBV29-1; J gene: TRBJ2-2; CDR3 protein: CSVEGGTGVFSGELFF
V gene: TRBV6-2/TRBV6-3; J gene: TRBJ2-1; CDR3 protein: CASTRYNEQFF
V gene: TRBV28; J gene: TRBJ2-7; CDR3 protein: CASSLFSGTPYEQYF
V gene: TRBV5-1; J gene: TRBJ2-7; CDR3 protein: CASSLVGGNEQYF
V gene: TRBV30; J gene: TRBJ1-5; CDR3 protein: CAWSVSFNQPQHF
V gene: TRBV20-1; J gene: TRBJ2-5; CDR3 protein: CSARVSGRETQYF
V gene: TRBV12-3/TRBV12-4; J gene: TRBJ2-5; CDR3 protein: CASMILAQETQYF
V gene: TRBV24-1; J gene: TRBJ2-5; CDR3 protein: CATSEAGYRTQYF
V gene: TRBV27; J gene: TRBJ2-7; CDR3 protein: CASSLTGLREQYF
V gene: TRBV9; J gene: TRBJ2-1; CDR3 protein: CASSRQVLAPHEQFF
V gene: TRBV6-2/TRBV6-3; J gene: TRBJ1-1; CDR3 protein: CASSRFSGTEAFF
V gene: TRBV28; J gene: TRBJ2-3; CDR3 protein: CASFRGYSADTQYF
V gene: TRBV29-1; J gene: TRBJ2-3; CDR3 protein: CSVDLGLSTDTQYF
V gene: TRBV21-1; J gene: TRBJ1-2; CDR3 protein: CASSTMAGANYGYTF
V gene: TRBV6-4; J gene: TRBJ2-2; CDR3 protein: CASRDTYTGELFF
V gene: TRBV20-1; J gene: TRBJ2-1; CDR3 protein: CGIAASSYNEQFF
V gene: TRBV5-4; J gene: TRBJ2-7; CDR3 protein: CASQATGDFYEQYF
V gene: TRBV20-1; J gene: TRBJ2-7; CDR3 protein: CSASISGRYEQYF
V gene: TRBV20-1; J gene: TRBJ2-7; CDR3 protein: CSAKKLAGSDEQYF
V gene: TRBV5-6; J gene: TRBJ2-1; CDR3 protein: CASSYRDEREQFF
V gene: TRBV12-3/TRBV12-4; J gene: TRBJ2-7; CDR3 protein: CASKPDLTGEQYF
V gene: TRBV30; J gene: TRBJ2-6; CDR3 protein: CAWSVRSGSGANVLTF